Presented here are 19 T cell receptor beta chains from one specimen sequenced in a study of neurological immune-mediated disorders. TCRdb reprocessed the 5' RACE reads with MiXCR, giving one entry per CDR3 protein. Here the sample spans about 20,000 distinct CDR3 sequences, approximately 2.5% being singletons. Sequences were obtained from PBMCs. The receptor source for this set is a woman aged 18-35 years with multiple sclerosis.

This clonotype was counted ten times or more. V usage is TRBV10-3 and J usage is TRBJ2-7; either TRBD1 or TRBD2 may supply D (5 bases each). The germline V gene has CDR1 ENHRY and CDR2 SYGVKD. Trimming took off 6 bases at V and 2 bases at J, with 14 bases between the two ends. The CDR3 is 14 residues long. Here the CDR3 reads CAIRTHGTTYEQYF. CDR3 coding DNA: TGTGCCATCAGGACCCACGGGACGACCTACGAGCAGTACTTC.

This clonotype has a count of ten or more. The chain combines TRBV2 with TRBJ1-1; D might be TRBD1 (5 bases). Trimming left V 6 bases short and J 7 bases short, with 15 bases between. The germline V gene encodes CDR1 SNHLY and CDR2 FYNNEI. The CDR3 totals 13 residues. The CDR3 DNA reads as TGTGCCAGCAGGGTGGGGCCGGGTATTGAAGCTTTCTTT. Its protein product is CASRVGPGIEAFF.

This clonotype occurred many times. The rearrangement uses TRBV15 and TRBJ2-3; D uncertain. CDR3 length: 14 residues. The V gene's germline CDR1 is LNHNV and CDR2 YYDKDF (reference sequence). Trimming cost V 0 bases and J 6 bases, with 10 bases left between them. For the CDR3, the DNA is TGTGCCACCAGCAGAGAGATGGGTTGGGATACGCAGTATTTT. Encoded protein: CATSREMGWDTQYF.

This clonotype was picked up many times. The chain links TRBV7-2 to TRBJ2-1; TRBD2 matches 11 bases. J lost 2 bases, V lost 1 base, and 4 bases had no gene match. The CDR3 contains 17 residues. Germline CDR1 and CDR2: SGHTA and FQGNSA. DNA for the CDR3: TGTGCCAGCAGCTTAGGGACTAGCGGGTTAGCCTACAATGAGCAGTTCTTC. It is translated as CASSLGTSGLAYNEQFF.

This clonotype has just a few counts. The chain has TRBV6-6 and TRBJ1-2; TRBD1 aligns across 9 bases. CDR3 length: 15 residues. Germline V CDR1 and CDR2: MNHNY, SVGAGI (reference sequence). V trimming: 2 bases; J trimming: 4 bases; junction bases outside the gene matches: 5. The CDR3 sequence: CASSYGQGNFYGYTF. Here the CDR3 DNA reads TGTGCCAGCAGTTACGGACAGGGGAATTTCTATGGCTACACCTTC.

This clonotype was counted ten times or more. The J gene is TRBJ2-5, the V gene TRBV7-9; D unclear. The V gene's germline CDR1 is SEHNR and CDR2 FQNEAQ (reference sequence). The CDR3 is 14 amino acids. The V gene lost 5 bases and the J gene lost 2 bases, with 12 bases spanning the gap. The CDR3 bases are TGTGCCAGCAGCCGTCTTTCAGGACAAGAGACCCAGTACTTC. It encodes CASSRLSGQETQYF.

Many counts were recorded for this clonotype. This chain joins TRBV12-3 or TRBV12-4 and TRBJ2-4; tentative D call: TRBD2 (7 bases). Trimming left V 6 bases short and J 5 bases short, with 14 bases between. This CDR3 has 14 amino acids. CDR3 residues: CASRTAGAQNIQYF. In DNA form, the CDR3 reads TGTGCCAGCAGGACCGCGGGGGCACAAAACATTCAGTACTTC.

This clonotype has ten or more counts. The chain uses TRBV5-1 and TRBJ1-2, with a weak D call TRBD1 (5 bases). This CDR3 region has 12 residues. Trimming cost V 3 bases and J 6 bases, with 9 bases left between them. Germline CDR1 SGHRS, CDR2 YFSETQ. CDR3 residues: CASSSTGDGYTF. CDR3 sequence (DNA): TGCGCCAGCAGCTCGACGGGGGATGGCTACACCTTC.

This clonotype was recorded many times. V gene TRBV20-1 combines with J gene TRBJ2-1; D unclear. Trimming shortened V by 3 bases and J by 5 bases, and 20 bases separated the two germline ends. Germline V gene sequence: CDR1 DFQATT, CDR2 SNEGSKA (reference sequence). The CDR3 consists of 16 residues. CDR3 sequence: CSARWVQPPADNEQFF. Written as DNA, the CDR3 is TGCAGTGCTAGGTGGGTACAGCCCCCGGCTGACAATGAGCAGTTCTTC.

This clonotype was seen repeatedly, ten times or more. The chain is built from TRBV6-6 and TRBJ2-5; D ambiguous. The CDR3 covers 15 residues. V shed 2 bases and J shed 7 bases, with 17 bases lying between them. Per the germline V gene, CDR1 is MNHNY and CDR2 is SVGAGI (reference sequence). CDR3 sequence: CASSYVAAQGGTQYF. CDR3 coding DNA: TGTGCCAGCAGTTACGTGGCTGCCCAAGGCGGGACCCAGTACTTC.

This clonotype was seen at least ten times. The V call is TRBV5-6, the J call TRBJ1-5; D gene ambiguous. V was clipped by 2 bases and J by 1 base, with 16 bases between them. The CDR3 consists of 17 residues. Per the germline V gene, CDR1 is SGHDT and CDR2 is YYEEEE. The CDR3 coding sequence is TGTGCCAGCAGCTTAAGTGTACGGAGGTCGAGCAATCAGCCCCAGCATTTT. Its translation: CASSLSVRRSSNQPQHF.

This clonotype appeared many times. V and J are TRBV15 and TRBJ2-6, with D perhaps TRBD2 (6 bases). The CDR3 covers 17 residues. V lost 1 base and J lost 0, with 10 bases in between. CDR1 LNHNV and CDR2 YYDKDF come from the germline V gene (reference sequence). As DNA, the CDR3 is TGTGCCACCAGCAGAGCCGGGACTTACTCTGGGGCCAACGTCCTGACTTTC. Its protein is CATSRAGTYSGANVLTF. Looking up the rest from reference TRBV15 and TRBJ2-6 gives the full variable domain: DAMVIQNPRYQVTQFGKPVTLSCSQTLNHNVMYWYQQKSSQAPKLLFHYYDKDFNNEADTPDNFQSRRPNTSFCFLDIRSPGLGDTAMYLCATSRAGTYSGANVLTFGAGSRLTVL.

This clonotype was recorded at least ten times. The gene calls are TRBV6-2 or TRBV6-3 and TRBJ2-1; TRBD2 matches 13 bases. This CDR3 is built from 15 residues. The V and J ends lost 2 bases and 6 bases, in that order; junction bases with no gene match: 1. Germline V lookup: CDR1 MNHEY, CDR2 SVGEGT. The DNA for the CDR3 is TGTGCCAGCAGTTACGGACTAGCGGGGGTCAATGAGCAGTTCTTC. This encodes CASSYGLAGVNEQFF.

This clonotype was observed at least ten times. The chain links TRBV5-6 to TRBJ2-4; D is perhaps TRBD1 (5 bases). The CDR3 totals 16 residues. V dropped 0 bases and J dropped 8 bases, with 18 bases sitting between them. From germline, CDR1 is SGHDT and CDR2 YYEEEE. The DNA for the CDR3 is TGTGCCAGCAGCTTGGTCCCCGTGTCAGGGTCACACATTCAGTACTTC. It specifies CASSLVPVSGSHIQYF.

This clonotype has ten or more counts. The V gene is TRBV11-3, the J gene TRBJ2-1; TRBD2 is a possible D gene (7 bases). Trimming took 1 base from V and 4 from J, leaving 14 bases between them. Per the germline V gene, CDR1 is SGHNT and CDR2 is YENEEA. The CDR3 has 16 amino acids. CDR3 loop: CASSLVGGVLYNEQFF. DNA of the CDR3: TGTGCCAGCAGCTTAGTAGGGGGGGTACTTTACAATGAGCAGTTCTTC.

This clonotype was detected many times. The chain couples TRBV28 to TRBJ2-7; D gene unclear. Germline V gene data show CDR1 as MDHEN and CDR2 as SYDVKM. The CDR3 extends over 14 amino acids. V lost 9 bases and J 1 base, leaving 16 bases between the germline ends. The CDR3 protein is CASRRQQLSYEQYF. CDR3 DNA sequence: TGTGCCAGTCGAAGACAACAGCTATCCTACGAGCAGTACTTC.

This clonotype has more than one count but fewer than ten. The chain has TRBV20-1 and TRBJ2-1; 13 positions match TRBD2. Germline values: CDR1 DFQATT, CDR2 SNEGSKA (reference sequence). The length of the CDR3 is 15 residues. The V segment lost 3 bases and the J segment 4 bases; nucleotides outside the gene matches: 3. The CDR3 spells CSARGLAGLYNEQFF. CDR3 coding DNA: TGCAGTGCTAGGGGACTAGCGGGACTATACAATGAGCAGTTCTTC.

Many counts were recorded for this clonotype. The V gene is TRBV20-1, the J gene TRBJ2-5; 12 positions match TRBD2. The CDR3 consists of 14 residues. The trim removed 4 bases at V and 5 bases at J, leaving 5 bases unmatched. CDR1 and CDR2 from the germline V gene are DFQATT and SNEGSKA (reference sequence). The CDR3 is CSAKTGTSGETQYF. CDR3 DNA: TGCAGTGCTAAAACCGGGACTAGCGGGGAGACCCAGTACTTC.

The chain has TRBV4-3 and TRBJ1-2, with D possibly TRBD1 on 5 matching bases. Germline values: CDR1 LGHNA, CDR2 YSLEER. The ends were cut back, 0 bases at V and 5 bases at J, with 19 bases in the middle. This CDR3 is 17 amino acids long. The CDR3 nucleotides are TGCGCCAGCAGCCAAGATCAGGGAACGCCTGGACGGTATGGCTACACCTTC. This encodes CASSQDQGTPGRYGYTF.